This entry concerns a single TCR beta chain. This clone was observed once. Which antigen it targets is not known. The sample holds no much larger clone one base away, and base qualities are not on file. The data derive from a study of lymphopenia after photon versus proton radiotherapy (dated by TCRdb to the late 2010s). Background on the whole study: Photon and proton radiation therapy were compared by the study for their immunological effects in patients with gastrointestinal tumors who developed high-grade lymphopenia. The goal of the study was to characterize the differences between the two radiation modalities in how they affect the immune system. A cohort of around 20 patients with gastrointestinal tumors who received either photon or proton therapy and subsequently developed lymphopenia was included.

Broad study findings and their caveats: After the lymphocyte count nadir, repertoires from photon-treated patients showed oligoclonal expansion, particularly of CD8+ Temra cells, and this expansion drove the decline in diversity. Proton-treated patients stayed relatively stable during treatment, while photon-treated patients lost naive T cells and TCR diversity and gained effector/memory populations. The survival association was assessed only in patients who died, and the authors presented better survival with proton therapy as a possibility rather than a demonstrated result. Across the cohort, a larger post-nadir drop in TCR diversity was inversely correlated with overall survival time among patients who died.

Libraries were constructed by the immunoSEQ multiplex PCR assay. Alongside multiparametric flow cytometry, deep sequencing of rearranged TCR beta loci was used to profile the T cell repertoires. The table comes from immuneACCESS by way of TCRdb, which keeps in-frame sequences with V and J called. Part of the clones is missing from these tables; in studies checked, under half for an unresolved V gene and the rest for unknown reasons. The sample yields about 160,000 clones; less than 90% were counted once. The ten largest account for approximately 4.8% of the sample. V ends up 1 base short and J 0 bases short, with an unmatched junction base count of 5. The CDR3, from cysteine to phenylalanine, totals 15 residues. Only CDR3 DNA is held: 45 bases, read in frame from base 1. CDR1 is given as GTSNPN and CDR2 as SVGIG, both from the germline V gene (reference sequence).

This clonotype was obtained from a man aged 50 to 59 with gastric cancer. This sample comprised peripheral blood, obtained from a patient treated with photon-based radiotherapy. The chain joins TRBV30 to TRBJ2-5; TRBD1 aligns with 7 central bases. The CDR3 sequence is CAWSGGQANQETQYF. The nucleotide sequence reads as follows: TGTGCCTGGAGTGGCGGACAGGCCAACCAAGAGACCCAGTACTTC.